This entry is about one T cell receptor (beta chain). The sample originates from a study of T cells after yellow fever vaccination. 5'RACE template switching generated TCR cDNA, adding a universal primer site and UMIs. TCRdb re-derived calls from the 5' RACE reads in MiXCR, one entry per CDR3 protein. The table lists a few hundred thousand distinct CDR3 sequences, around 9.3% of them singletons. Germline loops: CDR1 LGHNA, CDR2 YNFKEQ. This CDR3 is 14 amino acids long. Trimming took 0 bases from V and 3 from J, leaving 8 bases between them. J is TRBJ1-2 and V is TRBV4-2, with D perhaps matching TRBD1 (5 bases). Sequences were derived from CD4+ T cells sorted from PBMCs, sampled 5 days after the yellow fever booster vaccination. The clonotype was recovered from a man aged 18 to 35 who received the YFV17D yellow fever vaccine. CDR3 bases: TGTGCCAGCAGCCAAGATGAACAGGACTATGGCTACACCTTC. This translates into CASSQDEQDYGYTF.